This TCR beta chain was sequenced for a study of CD8+ T cells in alopecia areata. Treatment: oral pan-JAK inhibitor, 5-10 mg twice daily. Those with alopecia areata gave lesional scalp punch biopsies and peripheral blood. Sequencing relied on a cDNA template that was reverse transcribed from extracted RNA. Profiled with immunoSEQ multiplex PCR; TCRdb holds only in-frame clones, not every one. Here the sample spans 150,000 to 200,000 clones, just under 65% being singletons. This clone showed up just once. This CDR3 is 11 amino acids long. Germline V gene lookup returns CDR1 DFQATT and CDR2 SNEGSKA (reference sequence). V was shortened by 1 base and J by 7 bases, with 7 bases between the two germline ends.

This TCR derives from a human donor with alopecia areata. The chain recombines TRBV20-1 with TRBJ1-1, with TRBD1 as a possible D gene (5 bases). The material sequenced was CD4+ T cells sorted from blood, taken between weeks 47 and 50, from a patient treated with tofacitinib. The CDR3 is CSARVDNEAFF. CDR3 in DNA: TGCAGTGCTAGAGTGGACAATGAAGCTTTCTTT.